The rows below give T cell receptor beta chains drawn from one sample of a study of T cell repertoires in ileal Crohn's disease. TCRdb's copy holds only in-frame clones and misses some; the assay was immunoSEQ multiplex PCR. Of approximately 9,600 clones in the sample, approximately 82% are singletons; the top ten hold roughly 25%. Sequenced input: ileal tissue. These receptors all stem from an adult with Crohn's disease. The CDR3 runs from the conserved cysteine through the conserved F or W. The D gene is left open where the match is weak. Some rows mark clone size as missing; the rest say once, few, many or name a class of expanded clone.

clone_size	v_call	j_call	d_call	cdr3_nt	cdr3_aa
.	TRBV7-9	TRBJ1-2	.	TGTGCCAGCAGCTTAGCCGGCAGGGTGAACTATGGCTACACCTTC	CASSLAGRVNYGYTF
.	TRBV15	TRBJ2-7	TRBD1	TGTGCCACCAGCAGAGATCGCGGGACAGGGAGGTACGAGCAGTACTTC	CATSRDRGTGRYEQYF
.	TRBV19	TRBJ1-2	.	TGTGCGGGAGGGGGGGACAAGGGCTATGGCTACACCTTC	CAGGGDKGYGYTF
once	TRBV6-6	TRBJ2-3	.	TGTGCCAGCAGCTCCGGGCTGACAGGTGGCACAGATACGCAGTATTTT	CASSSGLTGGTDTQYF
few	TRBV28	TRBJ1-2	.	TGTGCCAGCATGCAGGGGAGAAAGGGCTACACCTTC	CASMQGRKGYTF
.	TRBV11-2	TRBJ1-3	.	TGTGCCAGCAGCGTAGGAGGAAACATCGGAAACACCATATATTTT	CASSVGGNIGNTIYF
.	TRBV4-2	TRBJ1-1	.	TGTGCCAGCAGCCAAGAATGGTCAGACTTGAACACTGAAGCTTTCTTT	CASSQEWSDLNTEAFF
.	TRBV29-1	TRBJ1-5	.	TGCAGCGTCTCCCTGGGAGATAGCAATCAGCCCCAGCATTTT	CSVSLGDSNQPQHF
.	TRBV5-1	TRBJ2-6	TRBD1	TGCGCCAGCAGCTTGGGTCAGGGGGCTGGGGCCAACGTCCTGACTTTC	CASSLGQGAGANVLTF
.	TRBV27	TRBJ2-7	.	TGTGCCAGCAGCCCAAGACCGGGGGGCGGCGACGAGCAGTACTTC	CASSPRPGGGDEQYF
.	TRBV11-2	TRBJ2-5	TRBD2	TGTGCCAGCAGCTTAGCGTATCGGGGGGGCGGTTACCAAGAGACCCAGTACTTC	CASSLAYRGGGYQETQYF
.	TRBV5-6	TRBJ2-1	TRBD2	TGTGCCAGCAGCCCAGGACTAGCGGGAGGGCCACAGTTCTTC	CASSPGLAGGPQFF
.	TRBV5-4	TRBJ2-3	.	TGTGCCAGCAGCTTGTCGACAGGCTACACAGATACGCAGTATTTT	CASSLSTGYTDTQYF
.	TRBV5-1	TRBJ2-2	.	TGCGCCAGCAGCTGGGACATCACCGGGGAGCTGTTTTTT	CASSWDITGELFF
.	TRBV7-2	TRBJ2-2	TRBD1	TGTGCCAGCAGCTATTCCGGGACAGGGAACACCGGGGAGCTGTTTTTT	CASSYSGTGNTGELFF
once	TRBV27	TRBJ1-5	TRBD1	TGTGCCAGCAGTGCCCGACAGGGGGCAAACAATCAGCCCCAGCATTTT	CASSARQGANNQPQHF
.	TRBV9	TRBJ2-3	.	TGTGCCAGCAGCGTCGGTACGACAGATACGCAGTATTTT	CASSVGTTDTQYF
once	TRBV11-2	TRBJ1-2	.	TGTGCCAGCAGCTTAGATGCCGGACAGACCTCGACCTATGGCTACACCTTC	CASSLDAGQTSTYGYTF
.	TRBV4-2	TRBJ2-4	TRBD2	TGTGCCAGCAGCCAATCAGCGGGGGGGCTCGGAAACATTCAGTACTTC	CASSQSAGGLGNIQYF
.	TRBV10-3	TRBJ2-7	.	TGTGCCATCAGTGAGTTGAGGGAGCAGTACTTC	CAISELREQYF
.	TRBV7-2	TRBJ2-7	.	TGTGCCAGCACGATAGGACAGCGATACGAGCAGTACTTC	CASTIGQRYEQYF
.	TRBV7-2	TRBJ2-7	TRBD2	TGTGCCAGCAGTCAAAACGGGGGGGGAGGTGAGCAGTACTTC	CASSQNGGGGEQYF
.	TRBV13	TRBJ2-7	TRBD2	TGTGCCAGCAGCCTCCGGACTAGCCTCGACGAGCAGTACTTC	CASSLRTSLDEQYF
.	TRBV2	TRBJ1-6	TRBD1	TGTGCCAGCAGCGAACTCGGACAGGTTAATTCACCCCTCCACTTT	CASSELGQVNSPLHF
.	TRBV5-1	TRBJ2-1	TRBD2	TGCGCCAGCACTCTAGCGGGAGCCAATGAGCAGTTCTTC	CASTLAGANEQFF
.	TRBV30	TRBJ1-2	TRBD1	TGTGCCTGGAGGGAAAACAGGGGTTATAACTATGGCTACACCTTC	CAWRENRGYNYGYTF
.	TRBV2	TRBJ1-5	TRBD1	TGTGCCAGCAGGAGGGGACAGGGGGACAATCAGCCCCAGCATTTT	CASRRGQGDNQPQHF
.	TRBV5-1	TRBJ2-7	TRBD2	TGCGCCAGCAGCTTGACTAGCGGCTACGAGCAGTACTTC	CASSLTSGYEQYF
.	TRBV11-2	TRBJ2-2	.	TGTGCCAGCAGCTTCGCAACCCTGGCGGGGAACACCGGGGAGCTGTTTTTT	CASSFATLAGNTGELFF
once	TRBV6-1	TRBJ1-2	TRBD1	TGTGCCAGCAGCCGTAGGACAGGGGGAGATGGCTACACCTTC	CASSRRTGGDGYTF
.	TRBV14	TRBJ2-7	.	TGTGCCAGCAGCCAATACGGGACAACCTACGAGCAGTACTTT	CASSQYGTTYEQYF
once	TRBV30	TRBJ2-1	.	TGTGCCTGGAGTGTGGGCGATGAGCAGTTCTTC	CAWSVGDEQFF
.	TRBV7-6	TRBJ2-1	.	TGTGCCAGCAGCCCAGGGAATGAGCAGTTCTTC	CASSPGNEQFF
.	TRBV9	TRBJ2-1	.	TGTGCCAGCAGCTCGACAGAAGGTATTTACAATGAGCAGTTCTTC	CASSSTEGIYNEQFF
.	TRBV19	TRBJ2-3	TRBD2	TGTGCCAGTAGTATAGATGGGACTAGCGGAGATACGCAGTATTTT	CASSIDGTSGDTQYF
.	TRBV10-3	TRBJ2-7	TRBD2	TGTGCCATCAGTGGGGAGGTAGCGGGGGGGCTATACGAGCAGTACTTC	CAISGEVAGGLYEQYF
.	TRBV2	TRBJ2-5	.	TGTGCCAGCAGTGGTCAGGGATCCTTCCAAGAGACCCAGTACTTC	CASSGQGSFQETQYF
.	TRBV7-2	TRBJ1-5	.	TGTGCCAGCAGCTTAGCGGGGGGTAGCAATCAGCCCCAGCATTTT	CASSLAGGSNQPQHF
medium-sized	TRBV11-2	TRBJ2-7	TRBD2	TGTGCCAGCAGCTCGGGACTAGCGGGGTACGAGCAGTACTTC	CASSSGLAGYEQYF
.	TRBV5-1	TRBJ2-5	.	TGCGCCAGCAGCTTATCAGGGGTCAGTGGTCAAGAGACCCAGTACTTC	CASSLSGVSGQETQYF
.	TRBV6-5	TRBJ2-2	TRBD1	TGTGCCAGCAGCCCCGGGACAGCGAACACCGGGGAGCTGTTTTTT	CASSPGTANTGELFF
.	TRBV7-6	TRBJ1-2	.	TGTGCCAGCAGCCCCTCAGGATCCTATGGCTACACCTTC	CASSPSGSYGYTF
.	TRBV9	TRBJ2-1	TRBD2	TGTGCCAGCAGCGTCCGACTAGCGGGGGATGAGCAGTTCTTC	CASSVRLAGDEQFF
once	TRBV2	TRBJ2-5	.	TGTGCCAGCAGCGAGGGGCTAGGGGGAGTGGAGACCCAGTACTTC	CASSEGLGGVETQYF
few	TRBV7-2	TRBJ1-6	TRBD1	TGTGCCAGCAGCCCTAGACAGGGGAGCGGTTCACCCCTCCACTTT	CASSPRQGSGSPLHF
.	TRBV7-8	TRBJ2-2	TRBD1	TGTGCCAGCAGCCAGGTTCAGGGGGCGGCCGGGGAGCTGTTTTTT	CASSQVQGAAGELFF
.	TRBV18	TRBJ2-4	.	TGTGCCAGCTCACGTAATCCGGGGGACATTCAGTACTTC	CASSRNPGDIQYF
.	TRBV6-1	TRBJ2-7	TRBD2	TGTGCCAGCAGTGAAGCGGTAGCGGGGGCTGCCTACGAGCAGTACTTC	CASSEAVAGAAYEQYF